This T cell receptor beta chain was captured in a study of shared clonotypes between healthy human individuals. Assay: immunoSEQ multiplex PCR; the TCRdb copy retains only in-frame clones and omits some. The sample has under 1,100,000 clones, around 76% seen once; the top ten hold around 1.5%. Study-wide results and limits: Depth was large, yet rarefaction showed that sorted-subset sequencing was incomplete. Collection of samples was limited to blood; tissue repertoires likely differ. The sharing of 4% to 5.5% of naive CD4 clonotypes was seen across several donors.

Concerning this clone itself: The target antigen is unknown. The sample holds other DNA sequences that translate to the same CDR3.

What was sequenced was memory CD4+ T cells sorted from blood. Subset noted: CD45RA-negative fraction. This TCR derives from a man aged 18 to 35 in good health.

The CDR3 sequence: CASSLGHEQYF. CDR3 bases: TGCGCCAGCAGCTTGGGGCACGAGCAGTACTTC. The chain carries TRBV5-1 and TRBJ2-7; D remains ambiguous. V lost 0 bases, J lost 5 bases, and 3 bases lay in between. Germline CDR1 SGHRS, CDR2 YFSETQ. CDR3 length: 11 amino acids.